Listed below are T cell receptor beta chains from one sample, sequenced in a study of CD8 T cells in Susac syndrome. TCRdb processed the immunoSEQ multiplex PCR reads anew with MiXCR; each CDR3 protein has one entry. Here the sample spans 80,000 or so distinct CDR3 sequences, roughly 91% being singletons. The sequenced sample consisted of CD4+ T cells from PBMCs. These receptors all stem from a human donor with Susac syndrome. Each CDR3 is given with its conserved first and last residue. The order of the fields is J gene, D gene, clone size, V gene, CDR3 protein, CDR3 DNA. D genes are given only for firm matches. The size entry is marked missing in some rows and otherwise reads once, few, many or a size class.

TRBJ2-2,.,.,TRBV28,CASSFPRGNTGELFF,TGTGCCAGCAGTTTCCCCAGAGGGAACACCGGGGAGCTGTTTTTT
TRBJ1-5,TRBD1,.,TRBV12-3/TRBV12-4,CASSNRQGAFQPQHF,TGTGCCAGCAGTAACCGACAGGGTGCATTTCAGCCCCAGCATTTT
TRBJ2-3,.,.,TRBV7-2,CASSNNPRMNTDTQYF,TGTGCCAGCAGCAATAATCCAAGGATGAACACAGATACGCAGTATTTT
TRBJ2-5,TRBD2,.,TRBV7-8,CASSPWSGSETQYF,TGTGCCAGCAGCCCCTGGAGCGGGAGTGAGACCCAGTACTTC
TRBJ2-1,.,.,TRBV4-3,CASSQVGGSNEQFF,TGCGCCAGCAGCCAAGTTGGAGGGAGCAATGAGCAGTTCTTC
TRBJ2-2,.,.,TRBV2,CASKPGATNTGELFF,TGTGCCAGCAAACCCGGGGCCACGAACACCGGGGAGCTGTTTTTT
TRBJ2-7,TRBD1,.,TRBV6-5,CASSYGGQGTYEQYF,TGTGCCAGCAGTTACGGGGGACAGGGGACCTACGAGCAGTACTTC
TRBJ2-7,.,.,TRBV20-1,CSARAAAYEQYF,TGCAGTGCTAGAGCGGCCGCTTACGAGCAGTACTTC
TRBJ1-5,.,.,TRBV20-1,CSATGTINQPQHF,TGCAGTGCTACCGGGACTATCAATCAGCCCCAGCATTTT
TRBJ1-1,TRBD1,once,TRBV6-5,CASTRDSLNTEAFF,TGTGCCAGCACCCGGGACAGTTTGAACACTGAAGCTTTCTTT
TRBJ1-4,TRBD1,.,TRBV7-9,CASSLFGTGANEKLFF,TGTGCCAGCAGCTTATTCGGGACAGGGGCTAATGAAAAACTGTTTTTT
TRBJ2-2,.,.,TRBV7-3,CASSLYRINTGELFF,TGTGCCAGCAGCTTATACAGAATCAACACCGGGGAGCTGTTTTTT
TRBJ1-1,.,.,TRBV5-1,CASSIRTANTEAFF,TGCGCCAGCAGCATACGGACAGCGAACACTGAAGCTTTCTTT
TRBJ2-2,TRBD2,.,TRBV9,CASSERGLAANTGELFF,TGTGCCAGCAGCGAGAGGGGACTAGCGGCGAACACCGGGGAGCTGTTTTTT
TRBJ1-2,.,.,TRBV7-8,CASSLEGQPVTSYTF,TGTGCCAGCAGCTTAGAAGGGCAGCCCGTCACAAGCTACACCTTC
TRBJ2-7,TRBD2,.,TRBV15,CATSRAGGYSYEQYF,TGTGCCACCAGCAGAGCCGGGGGGTACTCCTACGAGCAGTACTTC
TRBJ2-3,TRBD1,.,TRBV19,CASSITQGGTDTQYF,TGTGCCAGTAGTATCACGCAGGGGGGCACAGATACGCAGTATTTT
TRBJ2-5,.,.,TRBV20-1,CSARDLDGSRETQYF,TGCAGTGCTAGAGATCTTGACGGGAGCCGCGAGACCCAGTACTTC
TRBJ2-3,TRBD2,.,TRBV4-2,CASSQESRGGSTDTQYF,TGTGCCAGCAGCCAAGAATCTCGCGGGGGTAGCACAGATACGCAGTATTTT
TRBJ2-1,.,once,TRBV9,CASSSQGSSYNEQFF,TGTGCCAGCAGCTCCCAGGGGAGCTCCTACAATGAGCAGTTCTTC
TRBJ2-5,.,.,TRBV19,CASSQGTFSGTQYF,TGTGCCAGTAGTCAGGGGACCTTCTCAGGGACCCAGTACTTC
TRBJ2-5,.,.,TRBV2,CASSVFTQETQYF,TGTGCCAGCAGTGTCTTCACCCAAGAGACCCAGTACTTC
TRBJ2-5,.,.,TRBV20-1,CSASKGLGETQYF,TGCAGTGCTAGTAAGGGCCTGGGGGAGACCCAGTACTTC
TRBJ2-1,TRBD2,once,TRBV4-1,CASSPMTISTSGGSSYNEQFF,TGCGCCAGCAGCCCAATGACAATCTCGACTAGCGGGGGGAGCTCCTACAATGAGCAGTTCTTC
TRBJ2-5,.,.,TRBV3-1,CASSQDEVFPTQETQYF,TGTGCCAGCAGCCAAGATGAAGTTTTCCCCACCCAAGAGACCCAGTACTTC
TRBJ1-1,.,.,TRBV19,CASKDRENTEAFF,TGTGCCAGTAAGGACAGAGAGAACACTGAAGCTTTCTTT
TRBJ2-1,.,.,TRBV29-1,CSVGTLNEQFF,TGCAGCGTTGGGACTCTCAATGAGCAGTTCTTC
TRBJ2-2,TRBD2,.,TRBV27,CASSLSWDPGLAGAGELFF,TGTGCCAGCAGTTTATCGTGGGACCCGGGACTAGCGGGAGCCGGGGAGCTGTTTTTT
TRBJ2-7,TRBD1,.,TRBV2,CASSDQGENEQYF,TGTGCCAGCAGTGATCAGGGGGAAAACGAGCAGTACTTC
TRBJ2-2,TRBD2,.,TRBV20-1,CSARGGLALNTGELFF,TGCAGTGCTAGAGGGGGACTAGCGTTGAACACCGGGGAGCTGTTTTTT
TRBJ1-1,TRBD1,.,TRBV2,CASNEPGPQGGTEAFF,TGTGCCAGCAATGAGCCGGGCCCCCAGGGGGGCACTGAAGCTTTCTTT
TRBJ2-2,.,.,TRBV2,CASSERALGTGELFF,TGTGCCAGCAGTGAGAGGGCGTTGGGCACCGGGGAGCTGTTTTTT
TRBJ1-2,.,.,TRBV27,CASSPGARGGYTF,TGTGCCAGCAGTCCGGGGGCTAGAGGTGGCTACACCTTC
TRBJ2-7,TRBD2,.,TRBV12-3/TRBV12-4,CASSLGLAVTYEQYF,TGTGCCAGCAGTCTGGGACTAGCGGTAACCTACGAGCAGTACTTC
TRBJ1-4,TRBD1,.,TRBV6-2/TRBV6-3,CASSTGTGAREKLFF,TGTGCCAGCAGTACGGGGACAGGCGCTCGTGAAAAACTGTTTTTT
TRBJ1-1,.,few,TRBV6-1,CASSRDPLNTEAFF,TGTGCCAGCAGTCGGGACCCCTTAAACACTGAAGCTTTCTTT
TRBJ1-2,.,.,TRBV18,CASSPQGYGYTF,TGTGCCAGCTCACCACAGGGATATGGCTACACCTTC
TRBJ1-5,TRBD1,.,TRBV29-1,CSVSTGTGENQPQHF,TGCAGCGTGTCCACCGGGACAGGGGAGAATCAGCCCCAGCATTTT
TRBJ1-2,TRBD1,.,TRBV15,CATSRGGQAYNYGYTF,TGTGCCACCAGCAGAGGGGGACAGGCTTATAACTATGGCTACACCTTC
TRBJ2-7,.,.,TRBV18,CASSHGNTYEQYF,TGTGCCAGCTCACATGGAAATACCTACGAGCAGTACTTC
TRBJ2-7,.,.,TRBV23-1,CASSQSQAGTYYEQYF,TGCGCCAGCAGTCAATCCCAAGCGGGCACCTACTACGAGCAGTACTTC
TRBJ2-7,.,.,TRBV20-1,CSARDPLGSALEQYF,TGCAGTGCTAGAGACCCCCTTGGTTCCGCTCTCGAGCAGTACTTC
TRBJ2-5,.,once,TRBV29-1,CSALRLFGQETQYF,TGCAGCGCCCTCAGACTCTTTGGCCAAGAGACCCAGTACTTC
TRBJ2-7,TRBD1,.,TRBV18,CASSADRAPPGEQYF,TGTGCCAGCTCAGCAGACAGGGCCCCTCCAGGAGAGCAGTACTTC
TRBJ2-3,.,.,TRBV13,CASSLRASSTDTQYF,TGTGCCAGCAGCTTGAGGGCTTCTAGCACAGATACGCAGTATTTT
TRBJ2-7,TRBD2,.,TRBV19,CASGLGLHYEQYF,TGTGCCAGTGGATTGGGACTACACTACGAGCAGTACTTC
TRBJ1-1,.,.,TRBV20-1,CSARTDLNTEAFF,TGCAGTGCTCGGACGGATCTGAACACTGAAGCTTTCTTT
TRBJ1-5,TRBD1,.,TRBV24-1,CATSDPGTGDQPQHF,TGTGCCACCAGTGATCCAGGTACAGGGGATCAGCCCCAGCATTTT
TRBJ2-6,.,few,TRBV6-1,CASRDSSGANVLTF,TGTGCCAGCAGAGACAGCTCCGGGGCCAACGTCCTGACTTTC
TRBJ1-3,.,.,TRBV12-3/TRBV12-4,CASSLGSSGNTIYF,TGTGCCAGCAGTTTGGGCAGCTCTGGAAACACCATATATTTT
TRBJ1-1,.,.,TRBV7-4,CASSLPQIRTGGAVDTEAFF,TGTGCCAGCAGCTTACCCCAGATTAGGACCGGGGGGGCGGTAGACACTGAAGCTTTCTTT
TRBJ2-5,TRBD1,.,TRBV5-4,CASSRAVTGGQETQYF,TGTGCCAGCAGCCGGGCCGTGACAGGGGGGCAAGAGACCCAGTACTTC
TRBJ2-2,.,.,TRBV3-1,CASSQTVGETGELFF,TGTGCCAGCAGCCAAACCGTCGGGGAAACCGGGGAGCTGTTTTTT